This T cell receptor (beta chain) originates from a study of beta chain features in type 1 diabetes. Study outcomes and limitations: VDJ junctions from type 1 diabetes patients carried fewer insertions and larger deletions.

Central memory, naive, regulatory and stem cell-like memory CD4+ cells were sorted by CD45RO/CCR7/CD25/CD127/CD95/CD27. Purity exceeding 95% was reached by all sorted populations. Every isolated RNA sample was fully reverse transcribed, so sequencing captured expressed TCRB transcripts. Sequencing used immunoSEQ multiplex PCR; TCRdb keeps in-frame clones, though not all of them. The sample lists hundreds of thousands of clones, 14% seen once, with over 5% in the top ten. The CDR3 sequence is 13 residues long. V shed 8 bases and J shed 0 bases, with 10 bases lying between them. Germline values: CDR1 MNHEY, CDR2 SVGAGI. Concerning this clone: Its antigen remains unidentified.

The sequence was obtained from a man aged 25-45 years in good health. The sequenced sample consisted of central memory CD4+ T cells from blood. The rearrangement uses TRBV6-5 and TRBJ1-2; D unclear. The CDR3 loop is CASVPGPNYGYTF. The CDR3 bases are TGTGCCAGCGTTCCGGGCCCTAACTATGGCTACACCTTC.